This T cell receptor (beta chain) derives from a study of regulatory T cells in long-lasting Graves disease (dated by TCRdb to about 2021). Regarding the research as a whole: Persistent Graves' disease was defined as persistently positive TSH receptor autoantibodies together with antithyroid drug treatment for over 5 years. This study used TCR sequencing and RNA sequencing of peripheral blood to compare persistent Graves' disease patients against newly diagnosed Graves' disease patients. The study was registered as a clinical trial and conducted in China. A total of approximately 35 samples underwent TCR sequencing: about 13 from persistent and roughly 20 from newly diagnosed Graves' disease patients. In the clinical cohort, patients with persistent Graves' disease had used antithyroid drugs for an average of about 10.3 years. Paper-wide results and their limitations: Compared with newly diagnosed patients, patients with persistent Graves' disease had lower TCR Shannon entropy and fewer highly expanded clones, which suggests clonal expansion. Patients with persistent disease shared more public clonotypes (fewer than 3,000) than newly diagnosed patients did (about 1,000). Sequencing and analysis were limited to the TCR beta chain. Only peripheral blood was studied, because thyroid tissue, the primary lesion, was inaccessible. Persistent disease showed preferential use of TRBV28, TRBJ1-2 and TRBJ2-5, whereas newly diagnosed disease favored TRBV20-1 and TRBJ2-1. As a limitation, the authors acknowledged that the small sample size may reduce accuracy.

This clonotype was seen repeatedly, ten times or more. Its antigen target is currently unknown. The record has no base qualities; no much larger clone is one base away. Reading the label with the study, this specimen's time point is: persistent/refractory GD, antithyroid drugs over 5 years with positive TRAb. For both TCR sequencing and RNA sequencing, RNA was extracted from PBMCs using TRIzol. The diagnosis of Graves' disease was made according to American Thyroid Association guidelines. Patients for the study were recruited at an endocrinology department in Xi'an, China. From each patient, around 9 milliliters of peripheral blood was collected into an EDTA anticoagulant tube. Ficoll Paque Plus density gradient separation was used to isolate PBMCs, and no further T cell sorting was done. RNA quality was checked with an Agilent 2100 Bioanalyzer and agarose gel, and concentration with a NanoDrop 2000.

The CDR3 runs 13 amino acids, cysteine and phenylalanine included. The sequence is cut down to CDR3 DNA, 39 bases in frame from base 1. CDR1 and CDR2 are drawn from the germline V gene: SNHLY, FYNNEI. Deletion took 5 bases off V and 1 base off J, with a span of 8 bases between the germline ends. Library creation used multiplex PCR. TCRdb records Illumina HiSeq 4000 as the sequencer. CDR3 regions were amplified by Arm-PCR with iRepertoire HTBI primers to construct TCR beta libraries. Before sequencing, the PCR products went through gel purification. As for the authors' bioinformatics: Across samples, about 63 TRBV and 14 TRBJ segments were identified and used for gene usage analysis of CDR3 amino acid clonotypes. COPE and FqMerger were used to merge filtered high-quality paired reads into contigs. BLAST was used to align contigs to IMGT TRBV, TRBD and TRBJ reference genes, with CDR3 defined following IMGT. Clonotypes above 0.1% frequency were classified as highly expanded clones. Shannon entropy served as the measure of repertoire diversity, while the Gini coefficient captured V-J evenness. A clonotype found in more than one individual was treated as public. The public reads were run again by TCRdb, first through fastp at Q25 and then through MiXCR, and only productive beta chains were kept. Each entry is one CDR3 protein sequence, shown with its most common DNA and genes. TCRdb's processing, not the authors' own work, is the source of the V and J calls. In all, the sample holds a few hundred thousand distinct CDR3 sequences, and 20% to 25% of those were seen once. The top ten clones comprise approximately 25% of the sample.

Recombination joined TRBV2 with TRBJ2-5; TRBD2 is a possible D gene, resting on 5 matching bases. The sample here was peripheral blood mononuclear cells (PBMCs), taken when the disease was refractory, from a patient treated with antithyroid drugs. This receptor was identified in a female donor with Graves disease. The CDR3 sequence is CASSIRGQETQYF. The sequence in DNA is TGTGCCAGCAGTATCCGGGGCCAAGAGACCCAGTACTTC. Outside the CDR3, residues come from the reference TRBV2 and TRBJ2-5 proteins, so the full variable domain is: EPEVTQTPSHQVTQMGQEVILRCVPISNHLYFYWYRQILGQKVEFLVSFYNNEISEKSEIFDDQFSVERPDGSNFTLKIRSTKLEDSAMYFCASSIRGQETQYFGPGTRLLVL.